This T cell receptor (beta chain) was obtained from a study of blood T cells in healthy people across ages. A second about 7 to 11 cycle PCR used barcoded and J-beta primers. TCRdb processed the 5' RACE reads anew with MiXCR; each CDR3 protein has one entry. The sample consists of 1.5 million to 1.8 million distinct CDR3 sequences, under 55% of them appearing once. Study-wide findings and caveats: Both naive CD4+ cell counts and diversity were greater in long-lived donors than in aged donors. Diversity figures derived from one million T cells were judged to underestimate the true value.

A word on this clonotype: The antigen is unknown.

Per-sample yields of isolated PBMCs were at least 6 million. The authors extracted at least 6 micrograms of total RNA per sample. The CDR3 has 11 amino acids. From germline, CDR1 is SEHNR and CDR2 FQNEAQ (reference sequence). The origin of this receptor is a woman between 18 and 29 years old in good health. The sample consisted of blood. The chain joins TRBV7-9 to TRBJ2-3; TRBD1 aligns across 9 bases. CDR3 protein: CGTGDTDTQYF. The CDR3 nucleotides are TGTGGGACAGGGGACACAGATACGCAGTATTTT.